Following are 13 T cell receptor beta chains from one sample sequenced in a study of OX40 agonist ivuxolimab in advanced cancers. The data were produced by immunoSEQ multiplex PCR, yet TCRdb's version contains in-frame clones alone and is incomplete. Among more than 60,000 clones listed, roughly 77% were seen once. Source: CD4+ or CD8+ T cells sorted from blood, taken in a trial of the OX40 agonist ivuxolimab. These receptors came from an adult with an advanced solid tumor such as melanoma, head and neck, liver or kidney cancer.

The genes are TRBV19 and TRBJ2-3; 8 nucleotides agree with TRBD2. Germline CDR1 is LNHDA and CDR2 is SQIVND (reference sequence). The CDR3 sequence is 18 residues long. Losses at the gene ends were 2 bases for V and 1 base for J; bases not matched to a gene: 11. This chain's CDR3 is CASSISGRAHLGTDTQYF. Written as DNA, the CDR3 is TGTGCCAGTAGTATATCCGGGAGGGCCCACCTCGGCACAGATACGCAGTATTTT.

V usage is TRBV6-5 and J usage is TRBJ1-3, with D uncertain. This CDR3 spans 14 amino acids. Germline V gene lookup returns CDR1 MNHEY and CDR2 SVGAGI. Trimming took off 0 bases at V and 7 bases at J, with 10 bases between the two ends. In nucleotides, the CDR3 is TGTGCCAGCAGTTACTCCGTAGGAGGCAACACCATATATTTT. This translates into CASSYSVGGNTIYF.

The V gene is TRBV2, the J gene TRBJ2-5; 8 bases map to TRBD2. V lost 7 bases to trimming and J lost 2 bases; unmatched junction nucleotides: 3. The CDR3 has 13 amino acids. Germline V gene sequence: CDR1 SNHLY, CDR2 FYNNEI. The CDR3 region has the DNA TGTGCCAGCATGCGGGGGGCGCAAGAGACCCAGTACTTC. Translation: CASMRGAQETQYF.

In this sample, this clone turned up a few times. This chain uses TRBV30 with TRBJ2-2; the D gene is possibly TRBD2 (5 bases). This CDR3 is built from 15 residues. Germline V gives CDR1 GTSNPN, CDR2 SVGIG (reference sequence). V was pared by 7 bases and J by 4 bases, with 19 bases between. CDR3 amino acids: CAYTRGRLGTGELFF. In DNA, the CDR3 is TGTGCCTACACGCGTGGGAGATTAGGCACCGGGGAGCTGTTTTTT.

This clone appeared a few times. The gene calls are TRBV19 and TRBJ1-3; no reliable D call. The V and J ends lost 5 bases and 2 bases respectively, with 4 bases between them. Germline CDR1 reads LNHDA; CDR2 reads SQIVND (reference sequence). This CDR3 has 12 residues. The CDR3 region is CASSFPGNTIYF. The DNA for the CDR3 is TGTGCCAGTAGTTTCCCTGGAAACACCATATATTTT.

The V gene is TRBV2, the J gene TRBJ2-2; 10 bases are a match to TRBD1. This CDR3 has 17 amino acids. Per the germline V gene, CDR1 is SNHLY and CDR2 is FYNNEI. V gave up 8 bases and J gave up 0 bases; unmatched junction bases: 9. DNA for the CDR3: TGTGCCAGCGGGTCGGGACAGGGGACTGCGAACACCGGGGAGCTGTTTTTT. Translation: CASGSGQGTANTGELFF.

The V and J genes are TRBV19 and TRBJ2-1; 12 nucleotides align to TRBD2. CDR3 length equals 15 residues. Germline CDR1 LNHDA, CDR2 SQIVND (reference sequence). Trimming at V came to 6 bases and at J to 7 bases, leaving 7 bases not matched to a gene. The CDR3 sequence is CASRKTSGGSNEQFF. CDR3 coding DNA: TGTGCCAGTAGGAAGACTAGCGGGGGTTCAAATGAGCAGTTCTTC.

The rearrangement links TRBV4-2 to TRBJ2-4, with D tentatively TRBD2 (7 bases). Per germline, CDR1 LGHNA and CDR2 YNFKEQ. Trimming left V 4 bases short and J 1 base short, with 17 bases between. The CDR3 contains 17 residues. The CDR3 protein is CASSREGGGSAKNIQYF. The CDR3 DNA is TGTGCCAGCAGCCGAGAGGGGGGCGGGAGTGCCAAAAACATTCAGTACTTC.

V is TRBV19 and J is TRBJ2-5; 8 positions match TRBD1. The end of the DNA is better explained by TRBJ2-7, so the J call may be wrong. Germline V CDR1 and CDR2: LNHDA, SQIVND (reference sequence). The length of the CDR3 is 15 residues. The CDR3 loop reads CASSIEDRVGYEQYF. The CDR3 DNA reads TGTGCCAGTAGTATCGAGGACAGGGTGGGGTACGAGCAGTACTTC.

The rearrangement links TRBV2 to TRBJ1-5; D is possibly TRBD1 (5 bases). The V end was cut by 3 bases, the J end by 7 bases, with 16 bases between. CDR1 and CDR2 from the germline V gene are SNHLY and FYNNEI. This CDR3 has 15 residues. The CDR3 bases are TGTGCCAGCAGTGAGGAGTTTACAGGTGGCCAGCCCCAGCATTTT. Amino acid sequence: CASSEEFTGGQPQHF.

This clone is medium-sized within its sample. J is TRBJ2-7 and V is TRBV6-1, with 9 positions matching TRBD1. The CDR3 totals 14 residues. Looked up from germline, CDR1 is MNHNS and CDR2 is SASEGT. V shed 6 bases, J shed 5 bases, and the junction held 8 bases outside the gene matches. The CDR3 loop reads CASRPGQGFNEQYF. The CDR3, as DNA: TGTGCCAGCAGGCCGGGACAGGGTTTCAACGAGCAGTACTTC.

The rearrangement joins TRBV2 to TRBJ2-3, with a tentative D call TRBD2 (5 bases). V was trimmed by 6 bases and J by 2 bases, leaving 12 bases between them. Germline V gene lookup returns CDR1 SNHLY and CDR2 FYNNEI. The CDR3 runs 14 residues. The CDR3 region is CASRDWDYTDTQYF. The CDR3 DNA reads as TGTGCCAGCAGGGACTGGGATTACACAGATACGCAGTATTTT.

V gene TRBV11-2 combines with J gene TRBJ2-2; D unclear. The CDR3 loop spans 17 amino acids. Trimming shortened V by 5 bases and J by 4 bases, and 20 bases separated the two germline ends. CDR1 and CDR2 from the germline V gene are SGHAT and FQNNGV. CDR3 nucleotides: TGTGCCAGCAGCATAAGCTCCGTAAGGGCACTCACCGGGGAGCTGTTTTTT. This codes for CASSISSVRALTGELFF.